A single sample gave rise to the 16 T cell receptor beta chains below, sequenced in a study of a mutant IDH1 vaccine in newly diagnosed glioma. The antigens of these receptors remain unknown. Time point defined: week 23, last vaccination. Every single dose of the vaccine, 300 ug of mutant IDH1 20-mer peptide, came with topical imiquimod. Some clones are missing from TCRdb's copy, which holds only in-frame ones; the method was immunoSEQ multiplex PCR. The sample records roughly 60,000 clones, 70% to 90% being singletons. The specimen comprised PBMCs, sampled from a glioma patient whose treatment included an IDH1 peptide vaccine. The receptors were gathered from a man aged 30 to 39 with glioma.

This clone was counted only a few times. This sequence joins TRBV19 and TRBJ2-5; D is unresolved. V was trimmed by 2 bases and J by 5 bases, leaving 6 bases between them. This CDR3 contains 12 residues. Germline CDR1 and CDR2: LNHDA and SQIVND (reference sequence). CDR3 in DNA: TGTGCCAGTAGTATACGTGGGGAGACCCAGTACTTC. Its protein is CASSIRGETQYF.

V gene TRBV10-3 combines with J gene TRBJ2-5; 9 nucleotides line up with TRBD1. This CDR3 has 14 residues. Looked up from germline, CDR1 is ENHRY and CDR2 is SYGVKD. V trimming: 6 bases; J trimming: 4 bases; junction bases outside the gene matches: 6. The CDR3 loop is CAIRETGGRETQYF. The DNA of the CDR3 is TGTGCCATCAGGGAAACAGGGGGCCGAGAGACCCAGTACTTC.

The chain couples TRBV7-6 to TRBJ2-1; D call uncertain. Germline lookup yields CDR1 SGHVS and CDR2 FNYEAQ. V was pared by 3 bases and J by 4 bases, with 7 bases between. The CDR3 is made up of 13 amino acids. The CDR3 loop reads CASSFDIYNEQFF. The CDR3 nucleotides read TGTGCCAGCAGCTTTGACATTTACAATGAGCAGTTCTTC. Full variable domain (missing parts from reference TRBV7-6 and TRBJ2-1): GAGVSQSPRYKVTKRGQDVALRCDPISGHVSLYWYRQALGQGPEFLTYFNYEAQQDKSGLPNDRFSAERPEGSISTLTIQRTEQRDSAMYRCASSFDIYNEQFFGPGTRLTVL.

The V gene is TRBV30, the J gene TRBJ1-6, with TRBD1 as a possible D gene (6 bases). Germline V lookup: CDR1 GTSNPN, CDR2 SVGIG (reference sequence). The CDR3 spans 15 residues. The V end lost 4 bases, the J end lost 3 bases, and 13 bases lay between the germline ends. CDR3 residues: CAWTQQGLYNSPLHF. CDR3 DNA: TGTGCCTGGACCCAACAGGGCCTCTATAATTCACCCCTCCACTTT.

The chain links TRBV18 to TRBJ2-1; no clear D. Germline V CDR1 and CDR2: KGHSH, LQKENI. The V end lost 3 bases, the J end lost 5 bases, and 2 bases lay between the germline ends. The CDR3 is made up of 11 amino acids. The DNA for the CDR3 is TGTGCCAGCTCACCCAACAATGAGCAGTTCTTC. This gives the protein CASSPNNEQFF.

The count of this clone is one. V and J are TRBV18 and TRBJ1-2; no clear D. Trimming took 3 bases from V and 8 from J, leaving 13 bases between them. The CDR3 totals 13 residues. CDR1 is KGHSH and CDR2 is LQKENI in the germline V gene. The CDR3, as DNA: TGTGCCAGCTCACCGACGGACGGGTTCGGCTACACCTTC. Translating gives CASSPTDGFGYTF.

This clone was counted a single time. The chain links TRBV5-1 to TRBJ2-1, with a possible D match to TRBD1 (5 bases). Trimming cost V 0 bases and J 8 bases, with 15 bases left between them. The CDR3 totals 15 residues. Germline CDR1 SGHRS, CDR2 YFSETQ. The CDR3 sequence: CASSLGQLFMDEQFF. The CDR3 bases are TGCGCCAGCAGCTTGGGACAGCTTTTTATGGATGAGCAGTTCTTC.

The gene calls are TRBV7-2 and TRBJ1-1, with 10 nucleotides matching TRBD1. The CDR3 covers 15 residues. Germline V gives CDR1 SGHTA, CDR2 FQGNSA. The V and J ends lost 6 bases and 1 base, in that order; junction bases with no gene match: 5. The CDR3 bases are TGTGCCAGCAGGGTGACAGGGGGCACGAACACTGAAGCTTTCTTT. Protein sequence: CASRVTGGTNTEAFF.

CDR3 sequence (DNA): TGTGCCAGCAGGTCCGGACAGACAGAGACCCAGTACTTC. It is translated as CASRSGQTETQYF. The chain links TRBV6-5 to TRBJ2-5, with a weak D call TRBD1 (6 bases). The CDR3 has 13 residues. V lost 6 bases and J 4 bases, leaving 12 bases between the germline ends. Looked up from germline, CDR1 is MNHEY and CDR2 is SVGAGI.

Remarks on this clone: Likely a read error: the CDR3 ends without its conserved phenylalanine or tryptophan. The V and J genes are TRBV2 and TRBJ1-6; D is ambiguous. Per the germline V gene, CDR1 is SNHLY and CDR2 is FYNNEI. With 6 bases removed from V and 9 bases from J, the gap between germline ends came to 21 bases. This CDR3 is built from 16 residues. CDR3 amino acids: CASSSLGQVEFSPLHL. CDR3 coding DNA: TGTGCCAGCAGCTCCCTTGGGCAGGTAGAATTTTCACCCCTCCACTTG.

The chain combines TRBV5-8 with TRBJ2-7, with a possible D match to TRBD1 (5 bases). V dropped 0 bases and J dropped 6 bases, with 10 bases sitting between them. This CDR3 is 13 amino acids long. The V gene's germline CDR1 is SGHTS and CDR2 YDEGEE. This CDR3 reads CASSLGQGSEQYF. The DNA of the CDR3 is TGTGCCAGCAGCTTGGGGCAGGGTAGCGAGCAGTACTTC.

The V call is TRBV6-5, the J call TRBJ1-3; a possible D gene is TRBD1 (6 bases). The CDR3 runs to 15 residues. Germline values: CDR1 MNHEY, CDR2 SVGAGI. V lost 3 bases to trimming and J lost 4 bases, with 13 bases between them. The CDR3 loop reads CASSYRQVAGNTIYF. The CDR3 nucleotides read TGTGCCAGCAGTTATCGACAGGTCGCCGGAAACACCATATATTTT.

The chain is built from TRBV4-3 and TRBJ1-2; tentative D call: TRBD1 (5 bases). Germline-derived CDR1 and CDR2 are LGHNA and YSLEER. Trimming removed 0 bases from V and 5 bases from J, with 16 bases in between. The CDR3 is made up of 16 amino acids. CDR3: CASSQDIGGMGYGYTF. CDR3 nucleotide sequence: TGCGCCAGCAGCCAAGATATCGGGGGGATGGGGTATGGCTACACCTTC.

This clone is a singleton in its sample. The V gene is TRBV1, the J gene TRBJ2-5; the table's D call, TRBD2, has no DNA check behind it. TRBV1 is designated a pseudogene. The CDR3 extends over 16 amino acids. CDR3: CTSSQEGASGGETQYF. In nucleotides, the CDR3 is TGCACCAGCAGCCAAGAAGGGGCTAGCGGGGGAGAGACCCAGTACTTC.

The chain carries TRBV7-6 and TRBJ1-3, with D unclear. Per germline, CDR1 SGHVS and CDR2 FNYEAQ. This CDR3 has 15 amino acids. The V and J ends lost 5 bases and 2 bases respectively, with 13 bases between them. The CDR3 loop reads CASSPTLAAGNTIYF. The CDR3 nucleotides are TGTGCCAGCAGCCCCACCCTGGCGGCTGGAAACACCATATATTTT. Complete variable domain (other parts from reference TRBV7-6 and TRBJ1-3): GAGVSQSPRYKVTKRGQDVALRCDPISGHVSLYWYRQALGQGPEFLTYFNYEAQQDKSGLPNDRFSAERPEGSISTLTIQRTEQRDSAMYRCASSPTLAAGNTIYFGEGSWLTVV.

The chain recombines TRBV15 with TRBJ1-4; D gene ambiguous. V lost 2 bases to trimming and J lost 0 bases, with 13 bases between them. Germline V gene sequence: CDR1 LNHNV, CDR2 YYDKDF (reference sequence). This CDR3 is built from 17 residues. The CDR3 here is CATSRTRTAPTNEKLFF. The CDR3 DNA follows: TGTGCCACCAGCAGAACGAGGACGGCGCCAACTAATGAAAAACTGTTTTTT.